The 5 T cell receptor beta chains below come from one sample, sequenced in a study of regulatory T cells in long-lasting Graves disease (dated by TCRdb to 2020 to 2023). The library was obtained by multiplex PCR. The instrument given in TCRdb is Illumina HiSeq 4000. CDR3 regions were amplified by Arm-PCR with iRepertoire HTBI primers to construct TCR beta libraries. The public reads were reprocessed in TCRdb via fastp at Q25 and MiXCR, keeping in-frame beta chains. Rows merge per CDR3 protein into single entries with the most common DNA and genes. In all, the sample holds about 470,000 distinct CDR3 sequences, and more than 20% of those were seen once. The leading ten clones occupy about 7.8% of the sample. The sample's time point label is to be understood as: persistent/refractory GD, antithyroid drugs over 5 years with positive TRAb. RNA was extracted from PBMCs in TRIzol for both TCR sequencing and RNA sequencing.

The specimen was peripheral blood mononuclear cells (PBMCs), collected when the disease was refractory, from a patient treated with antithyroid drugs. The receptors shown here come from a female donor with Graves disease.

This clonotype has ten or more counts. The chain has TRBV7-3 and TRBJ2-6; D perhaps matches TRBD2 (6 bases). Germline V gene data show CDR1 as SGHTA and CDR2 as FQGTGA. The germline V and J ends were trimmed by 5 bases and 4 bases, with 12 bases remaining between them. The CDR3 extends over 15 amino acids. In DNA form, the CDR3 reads TGTGCCAGCAGCCCGGGACTTCACGGGGCCAACGTCCTGACTTTC. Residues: CASSPGLHGANVLTF.

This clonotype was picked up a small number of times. CDR3 sequence reads: CASSELGQTMNTEAFF. The CDR3 nucleotides are TGTGCCAGCAGTGAATTGGGGCAGACAATGAACACTGAAGCTTTCTTT. The chain recombines TRBV6-1 with TRBJ1-1, with a weak D call TRBD1 (5 bases). V was cut by 2 bases and J by 0 bases, with 13 bases left in between. The CDR3 is 16 residues long. Germline V gene data show CDR1 as MNHNS and CDR2 as SASEGT.

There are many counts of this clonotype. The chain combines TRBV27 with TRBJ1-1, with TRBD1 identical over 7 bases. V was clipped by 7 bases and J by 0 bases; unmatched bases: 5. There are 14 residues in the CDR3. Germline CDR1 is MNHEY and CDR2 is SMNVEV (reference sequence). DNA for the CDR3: TGTGCCAGCAACGGGCAGGGGGTGAACACTGAAGCTTTCTTT. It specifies CASNGQGVNTEAFF.

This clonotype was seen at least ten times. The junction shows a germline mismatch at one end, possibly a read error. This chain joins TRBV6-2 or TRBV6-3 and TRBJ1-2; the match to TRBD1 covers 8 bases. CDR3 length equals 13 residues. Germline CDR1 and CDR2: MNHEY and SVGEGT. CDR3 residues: CASSYSSGGDQRF. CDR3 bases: TGTGCCAGCAGTTACTCCTCAGGGGGCGATCAACGCTTC.

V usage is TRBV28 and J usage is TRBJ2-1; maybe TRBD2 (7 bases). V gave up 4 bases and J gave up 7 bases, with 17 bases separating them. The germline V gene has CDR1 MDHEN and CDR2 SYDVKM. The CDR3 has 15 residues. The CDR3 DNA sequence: TGTGCCAGCAGTTCCCTAGCGGAGGGGGGTAATGAGCAGTTCTTC. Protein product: CASSSLAEGGNEQFF.